This T cell receptor (beta chain) was retrieved from a study of brain T cells in children with intractable seizures. General observations from the study: Viral specificity was inferred only from CDR3 similarity; HCMV serostatus was unknown.

A note on this clone: Its antigen is as yet unknown.

CDR1 SGHRS and CDR2 YFSETQ come from the germline V gene. Trimming shortened V by 4 bases and J by 5 bases, and 17 bases separated the two germline ends. The CDR3 contains 15 residues. Time point of the sample: blood from clinic visit 5 months post-surgery; TSC patient then seizure free. Sequencing was limited to surgery cases with top T cell transcript signatures in brain tissue. Libraries were prepared by immunoSEQ multiplex PCR; TCRdb keeps only in-frame clonotypes and omits some of them. The sample has 300,000 to 400,000 clones, 93% seen once; the top ten hold around 5%. The receptor's source is a boy younger than two with tuberous sclerosis and intractable seizures. The chain couples TRBV5-1 to TRBJ2-3, with a weak D call TRBD1 (6 bases). Material: peripheral blood, obtained approximately 5 months after surgery. The CDR3 nucleotides are TGCGCCAGCAGCATTCCGACAGGTACAGAAGATACGCAGTATTTT. Translated: CASSIPTGTEDTQYF.